This T cell receptor beta chain was identified in a study of blood T cell repertoires in COVID-19. Overall study: Some COVID-19 samples were acute and others convalescent; all came from the United States, Italy and Spain.

CDR1 SGHTA and CDR2 FQGNSA come from the germline V gene. Trimming removed 0 bases at V and 4 bases at J, with 6 bases between. This CDR3 spans 14 amino acids. Generated by immunoSEQ multiplex PCR, the TCRdb table keeps only in-frame clones and is missing some. Counted here are about 400,000 clones, roughly 86% occurring once; the ten biggest clones make up 2% to 2.5%. The receptor's source is a woman aged 40 to 49 with acute COVID-19. The specimen was PBMCs or T cells enriched from blood (not recorded which). The chain carries TRBV7-2 and TRBJ2-2; possible D gene TRBD1, 5 bases. CDR3 DNA sequence: TGTGCCAGCAGCTTAGCGGGGCCCACCGGGGAGCTGTTTTTT. Its translation is CASSLAGPTGELFF.